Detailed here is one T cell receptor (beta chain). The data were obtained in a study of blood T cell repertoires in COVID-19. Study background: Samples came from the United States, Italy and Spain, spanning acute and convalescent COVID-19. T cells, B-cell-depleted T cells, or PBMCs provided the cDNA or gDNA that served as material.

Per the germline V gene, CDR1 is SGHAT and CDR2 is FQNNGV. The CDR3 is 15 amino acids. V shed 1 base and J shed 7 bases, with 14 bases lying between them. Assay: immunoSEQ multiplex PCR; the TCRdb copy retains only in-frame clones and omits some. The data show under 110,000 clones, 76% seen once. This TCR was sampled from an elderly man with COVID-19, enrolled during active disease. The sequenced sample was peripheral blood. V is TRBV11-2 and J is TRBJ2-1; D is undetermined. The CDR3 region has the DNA TGTGCCAGCAGCTTAGGTATTAGCACCTGGAATGAGCAGTTCTTC. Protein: CASSLGISTWNEQFF.